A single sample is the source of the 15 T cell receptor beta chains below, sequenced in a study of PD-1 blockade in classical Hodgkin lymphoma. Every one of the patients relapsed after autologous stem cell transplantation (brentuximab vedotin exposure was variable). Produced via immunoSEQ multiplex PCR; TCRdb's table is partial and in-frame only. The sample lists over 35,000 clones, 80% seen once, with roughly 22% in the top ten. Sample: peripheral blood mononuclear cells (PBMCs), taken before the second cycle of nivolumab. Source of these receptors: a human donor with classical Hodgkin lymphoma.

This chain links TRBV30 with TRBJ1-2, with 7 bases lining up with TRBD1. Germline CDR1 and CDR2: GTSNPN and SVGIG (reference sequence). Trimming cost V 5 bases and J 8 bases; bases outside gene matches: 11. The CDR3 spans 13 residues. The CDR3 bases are TGTGCCTGGTCAGGGGGACGGCTTGACGGCTACACCTTC. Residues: CAWSGGRLDGYTF.

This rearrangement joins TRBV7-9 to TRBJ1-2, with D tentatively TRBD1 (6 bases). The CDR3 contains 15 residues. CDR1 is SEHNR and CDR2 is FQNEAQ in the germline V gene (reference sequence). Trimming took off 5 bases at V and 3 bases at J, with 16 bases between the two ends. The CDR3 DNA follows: TGTGCCAGCAGCCCTCGGGACAAGGAGTACTATGGCTACACCTTC. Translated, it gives CASSPRDKEYYGYTF.

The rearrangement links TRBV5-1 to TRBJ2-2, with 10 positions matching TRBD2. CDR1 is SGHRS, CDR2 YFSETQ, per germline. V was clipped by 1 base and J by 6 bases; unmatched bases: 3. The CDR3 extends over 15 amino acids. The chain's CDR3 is CASSLSSGGPGELFF. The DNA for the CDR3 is TGCGCCAGCAGCTTGTCTAGCGGGGGTCCCGGGGAGCTGTTTTTT. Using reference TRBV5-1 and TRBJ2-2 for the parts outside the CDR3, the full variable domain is KAGVTQTPRYLIKTRGQQVTLSCSPISGHRSVSWYQQTPGQGLQFLFEYFSETQRNKGNFPGRFSGRQFSNSRSEMNVSTLELGDSALYLCASSLSSGGPGELFFGEGSRLTVL.

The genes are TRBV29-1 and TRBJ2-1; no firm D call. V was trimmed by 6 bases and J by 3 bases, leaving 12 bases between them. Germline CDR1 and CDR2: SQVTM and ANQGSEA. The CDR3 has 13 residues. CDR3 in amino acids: CSVADGHYNEQFF. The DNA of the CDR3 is TGCAGCGTCGCGGACGGGCACTACAATGAGCAGTTCTTC.

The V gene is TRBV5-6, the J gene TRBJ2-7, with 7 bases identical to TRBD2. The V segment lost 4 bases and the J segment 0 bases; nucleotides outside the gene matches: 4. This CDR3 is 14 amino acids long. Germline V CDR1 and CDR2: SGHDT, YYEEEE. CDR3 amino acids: CASSAGTTSYEQYF. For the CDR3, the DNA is TGTGCCAGCAGCGCCGGGACTACCTCCTACGAGCAGTACTTC.

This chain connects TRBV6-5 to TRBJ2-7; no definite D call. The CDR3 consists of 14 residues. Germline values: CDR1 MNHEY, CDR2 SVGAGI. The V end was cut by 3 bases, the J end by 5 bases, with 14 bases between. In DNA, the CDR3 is TGTGCCAGCAGTTATTCGACCACTCCGAACGAGCAGTACTTC. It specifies CASSYSTTPNEQYF.

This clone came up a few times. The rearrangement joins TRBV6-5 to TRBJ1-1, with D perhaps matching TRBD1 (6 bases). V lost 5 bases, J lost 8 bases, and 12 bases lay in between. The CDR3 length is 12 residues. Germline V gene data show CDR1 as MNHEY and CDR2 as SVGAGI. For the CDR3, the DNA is TGTGCCAGCAGTAACCGGGACAACGAAGCTTTCTTT. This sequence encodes CASSNRDNEAFF.

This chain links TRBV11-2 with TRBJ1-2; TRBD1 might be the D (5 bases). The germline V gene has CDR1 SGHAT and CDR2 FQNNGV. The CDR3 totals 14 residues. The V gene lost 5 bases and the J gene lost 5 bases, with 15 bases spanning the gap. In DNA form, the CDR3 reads TGTGCCAGCAGCCCGCTCCCAGGGAATTATGGCTACACCTTC. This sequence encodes CASSPLPGNYGYTF.

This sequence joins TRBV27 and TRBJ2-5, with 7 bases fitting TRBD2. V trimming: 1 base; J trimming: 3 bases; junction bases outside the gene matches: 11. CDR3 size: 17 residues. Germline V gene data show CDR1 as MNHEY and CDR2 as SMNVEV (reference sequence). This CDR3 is CASSLFWSGGGEETQYF. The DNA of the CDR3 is TGTGCCAGCAGTTTATTCTGGTCCGGCGGGGGTGAAGAGACCCAGTACTTC.

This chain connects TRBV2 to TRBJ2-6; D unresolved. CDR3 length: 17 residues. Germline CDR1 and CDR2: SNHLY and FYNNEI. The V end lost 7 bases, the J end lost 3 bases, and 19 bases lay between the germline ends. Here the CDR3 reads CASNLQGLIGGANVLTF. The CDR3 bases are TGTGCCAGCAATCTACAAGGCTTAATCGGTGGGGCCAACGTCCTGACTTTC.

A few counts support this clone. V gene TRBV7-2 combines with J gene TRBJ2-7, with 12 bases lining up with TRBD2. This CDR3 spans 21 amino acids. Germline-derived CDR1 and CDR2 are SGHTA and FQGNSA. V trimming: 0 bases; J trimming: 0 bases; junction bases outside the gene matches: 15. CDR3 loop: CASSLASGWSSGRVSSYEQYF. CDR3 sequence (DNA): TGTGCCAGCAGCTTAGCATCAGGGTGGTCTAGCGGGAGGGTTAGCTCCTACGAGCAGTACTTC.

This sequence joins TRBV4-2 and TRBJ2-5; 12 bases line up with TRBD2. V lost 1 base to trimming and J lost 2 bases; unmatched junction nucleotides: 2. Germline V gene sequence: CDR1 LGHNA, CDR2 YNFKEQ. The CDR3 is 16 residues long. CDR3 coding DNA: TGTGCCAGCAGCCAAGGGCTAGCGGGGGGGCAAGAGACCCAGTACTTC. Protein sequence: CASSQGLAGGQETQYF.

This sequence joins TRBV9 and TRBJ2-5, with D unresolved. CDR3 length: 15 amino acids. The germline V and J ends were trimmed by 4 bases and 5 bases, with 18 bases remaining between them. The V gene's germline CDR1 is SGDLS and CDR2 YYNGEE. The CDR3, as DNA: TGTGCCAGCAGCCTGGACCTTTCCCTAGGGGAGACCCAGTACTTC. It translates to CASSLDLSLGETQYF.

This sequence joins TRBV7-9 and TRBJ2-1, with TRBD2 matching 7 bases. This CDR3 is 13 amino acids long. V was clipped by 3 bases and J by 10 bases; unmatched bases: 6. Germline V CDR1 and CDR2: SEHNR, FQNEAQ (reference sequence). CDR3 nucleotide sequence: TGTGCCAGCAGCTTGGGAGGGATAGACGAGCAGTTCTTC. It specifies CASSLGGIDEQFF.

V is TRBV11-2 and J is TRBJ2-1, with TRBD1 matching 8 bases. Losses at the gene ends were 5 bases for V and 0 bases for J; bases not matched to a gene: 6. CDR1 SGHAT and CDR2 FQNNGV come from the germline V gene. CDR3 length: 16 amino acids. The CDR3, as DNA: TGTGCCAGCAGCGAGAACAGGGGGAGCTCCTACAATGAGCAGTTCTTC. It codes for CASSENRGSSYNEQFF.